The entry below describes one TCR beta chain. What it binds is unknown. This sample is drawn from a study of T-cell memory formation after mild COVID-19. General study points: Clones which contracted sat mainly in CM and EM if CD4+, and in EMRA if CD8+. From day 15 to 85, contracting clones were balanced between CD4 and CD8, whereas later expanders leaned toward CD4+. Cross-reactive memory appears to have joined, as suggested by some responding clones showing up in pre-infection memory. Second-wave clones reaching peak frequency on day 37 lacked confirmed SARS-CoV-2 specificity.

TCRdb ran MiXCR on the 5' RACE reads and lists one entry per CDR3 protein. Among 100,000 to 120,000 distinct CDR3 sequences listed, roughly a sixth were seen once. The germline V gene encodes CDR1 KGHSH and CDR2 LQKENI. This CDR3 region has 15 residues. V lost 3 bases to trimming and J lost 7 bases, with 16 bases between them. The rearrangement uses TRBV18 and TRBJ2-1; D is possibly TRBD2 (5 bases). Sequenced sample: PBMCs or a T cell subset sorted from them (not recorded which). The clonotype was recovered from a man aged 18 to 29 who had mild COVID-19 (a few samples of this study predate the infection). Cell type and time point are not known. The CDR3 bases are TGTGCCAGCTCACCGGGGAATATCGAGGGTAATGAGCAGTTCTTC. Translated, it gives CASSPGNIEGNEQFF.